This TCR beta chain emerged from a study of blood T cell repertoires in COVID-19. This CDR3 is 15 amino acids long. The germline gives CDR1 SEHNR, CDR2 FQNEAQ (reference sequence). V dropped 2 bases and J dropped 6 bases, with 17 bases sitting between them. Libraries were prepared by immunoSEQ multiplex PCR; TCRdb keeps only in-frame clonotypes and omits some of them. The sample holds 60,000 to 75,000 clones, roughly 80% seen once. The receptor was derived from a human donor in a cohort sampled during active COVID-19. The genes are TRBV7-9 and TRBJ2-7; a possible D gene is TRBD2 (6 bases). The sequencing input was peripheral blood. The CDR3 region has the DNA TGTGCCAGCAGCTTAATAACGGCTTGGGGAGGCGAGCAGTACTTC. This translates into CASSLITAWGGEQYF.